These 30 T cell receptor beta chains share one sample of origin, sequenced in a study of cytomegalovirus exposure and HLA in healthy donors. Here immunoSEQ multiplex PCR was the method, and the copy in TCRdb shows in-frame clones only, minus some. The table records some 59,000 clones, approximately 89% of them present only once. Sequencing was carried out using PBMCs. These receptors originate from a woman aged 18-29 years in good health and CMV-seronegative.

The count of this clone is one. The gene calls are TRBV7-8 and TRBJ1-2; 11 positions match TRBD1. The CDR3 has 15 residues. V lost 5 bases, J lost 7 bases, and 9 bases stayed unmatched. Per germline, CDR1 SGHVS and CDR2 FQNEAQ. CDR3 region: CASSVPGQGVSGYTF. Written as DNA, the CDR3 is TGTGCCAGCAGCGTCCCGGGACAGGGGGTTTCTGGCTACACCTTC.

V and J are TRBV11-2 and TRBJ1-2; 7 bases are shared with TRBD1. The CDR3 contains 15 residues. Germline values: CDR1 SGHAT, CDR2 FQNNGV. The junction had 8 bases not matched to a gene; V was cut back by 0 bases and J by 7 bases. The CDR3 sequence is CASSLDLARGPGYTF. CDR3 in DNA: TGTGCCAGCAGCTTAGATCTAGCAAGGGGGCCTGGCTACACCTTC.

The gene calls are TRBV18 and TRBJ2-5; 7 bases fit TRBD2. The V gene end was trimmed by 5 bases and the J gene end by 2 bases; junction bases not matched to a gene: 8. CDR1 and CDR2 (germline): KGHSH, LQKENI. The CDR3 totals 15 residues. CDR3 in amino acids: CASSLQTSPQETQYF. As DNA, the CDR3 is TGTGCCAGCTCATTGCAGACTAGCCCACAAGAGACCCAGTACTTC.

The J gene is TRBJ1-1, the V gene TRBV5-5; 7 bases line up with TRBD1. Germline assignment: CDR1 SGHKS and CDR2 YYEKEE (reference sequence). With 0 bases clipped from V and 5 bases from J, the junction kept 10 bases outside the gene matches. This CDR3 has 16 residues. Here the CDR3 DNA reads TGTGCCAGCAGCTTGGGAATCCCGACAGGGAAGACTGAAGCTTTCTTT. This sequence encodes CASSLGIPTGKTEAFF.

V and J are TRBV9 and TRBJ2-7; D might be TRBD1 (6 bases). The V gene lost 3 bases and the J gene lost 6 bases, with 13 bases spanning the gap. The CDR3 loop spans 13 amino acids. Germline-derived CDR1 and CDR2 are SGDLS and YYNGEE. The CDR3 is CASSETGSSEQYF. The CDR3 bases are TGTGCCAGCAGCGAGACAGGAAGTAGCGAGCAGTACTTC.

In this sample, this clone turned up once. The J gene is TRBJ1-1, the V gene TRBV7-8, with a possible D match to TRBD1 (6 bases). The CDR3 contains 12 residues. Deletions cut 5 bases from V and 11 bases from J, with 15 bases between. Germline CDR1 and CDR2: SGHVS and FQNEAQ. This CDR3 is CASSTRDTKAFF. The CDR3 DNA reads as TGTGCCAGCAGCACCCGGGACACTAAGGCTTTCTTT.

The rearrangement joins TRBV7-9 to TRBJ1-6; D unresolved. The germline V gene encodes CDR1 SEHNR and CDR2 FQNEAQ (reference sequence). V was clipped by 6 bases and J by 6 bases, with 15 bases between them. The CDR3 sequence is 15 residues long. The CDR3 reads CASRDPRGFNSPLHF. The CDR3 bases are TGTGCCAGCAGGGACCCCCGAGGGTTTAATTCACCCCTCCACTTT.

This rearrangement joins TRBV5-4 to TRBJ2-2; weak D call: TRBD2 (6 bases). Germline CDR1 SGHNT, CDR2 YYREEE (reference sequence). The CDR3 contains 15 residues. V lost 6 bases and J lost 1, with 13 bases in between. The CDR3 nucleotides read TGTGCCAGCACCGCCGGGGGAGGGAACACCGGGGAGCTGTTTTTT. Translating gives CASTAGGGNTGELFF.

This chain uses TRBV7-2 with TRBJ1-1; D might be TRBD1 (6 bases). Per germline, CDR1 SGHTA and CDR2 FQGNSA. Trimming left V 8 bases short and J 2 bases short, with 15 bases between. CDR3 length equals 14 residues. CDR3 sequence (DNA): TGTGCCAGCCGTCCAGGGGTAAGCAACACTGAAGCTTTCTTT. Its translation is CASRPGVSNTEAFF.

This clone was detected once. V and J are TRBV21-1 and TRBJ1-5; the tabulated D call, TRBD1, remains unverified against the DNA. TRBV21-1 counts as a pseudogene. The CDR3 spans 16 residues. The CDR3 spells CASSNGYRLSNQPQHF. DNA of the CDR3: TGTGCCAGCAGCAATGGGTACAGGTTAAGCAATCAGCCCCAGCATTTT.

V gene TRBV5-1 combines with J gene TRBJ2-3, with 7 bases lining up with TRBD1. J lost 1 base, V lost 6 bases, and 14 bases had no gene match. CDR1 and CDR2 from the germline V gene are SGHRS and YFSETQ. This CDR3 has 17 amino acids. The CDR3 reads CASNSLVRGPRTDTQYF. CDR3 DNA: TGCGCCAGCAATTCCTTGGTGAGGGGGCCCCGCACAGATACGCAGTATTTT. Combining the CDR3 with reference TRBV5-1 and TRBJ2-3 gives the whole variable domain KAGVTQTPRYLIKTRGQQVTLSCSPISGHRSVSWYQQTPGQGLQFLFEYFSETQRNKGNFPGRFSGRQFSNSRSEMNVSTLELGDSALYLCASNSLVRGPRTDTQYFGPGTRLTVL.

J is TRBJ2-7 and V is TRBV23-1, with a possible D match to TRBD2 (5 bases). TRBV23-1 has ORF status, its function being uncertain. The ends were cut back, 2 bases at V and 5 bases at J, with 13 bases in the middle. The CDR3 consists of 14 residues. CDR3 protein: CASSQTGVGDEQYF. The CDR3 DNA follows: TGCGCCAGCAGTCAAACCGGGGTTGGAGACGAGCAGTACTTC.

The CDR3, as DNA: TGTGCCTGGAGCCGACAGCCCAGACTCTACGAGCAGTACTTC. Protein: CAWSRQPRLYEQYF. The chain carries TRBV30 and TRBJ2-7; possible D gene TRBD1, 5 bases. This CDR3 region has 14 residues. The germline gives CDR1 GTSNPN, CDR2 SVGIG (reference sequence). Trimming removed 3 bases from V and 3 bases from J, with 15 bases in between. The full variable domain, rest sourced from reference TRBV30 and TRBJ2-7, is SQTIHQWPATLVQPVGSPLSLECTVEGTSNPNLYWYRQAAGRGLQLLFYSVGIGQISSEVPQNLSASRPQDRQFILSSKKLLLSDSGFYLCAWSRQPRLYEQYFGPGTRLTVT.

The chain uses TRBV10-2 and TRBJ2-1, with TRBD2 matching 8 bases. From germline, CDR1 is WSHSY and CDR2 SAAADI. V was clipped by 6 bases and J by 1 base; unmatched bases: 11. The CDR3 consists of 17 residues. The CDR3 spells CASSKAGEGISYNEQFF. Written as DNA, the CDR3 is TGCGCCAGCAGCAAAGCGGGAGAGGGGATTTCCTACAATGAGCAGTTCTTC.

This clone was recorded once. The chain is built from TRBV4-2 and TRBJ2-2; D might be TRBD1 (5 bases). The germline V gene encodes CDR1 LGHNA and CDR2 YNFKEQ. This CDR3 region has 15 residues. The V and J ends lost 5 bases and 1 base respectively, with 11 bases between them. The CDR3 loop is CASSVDRVNTGELFF. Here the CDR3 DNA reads TGTGCCAGCAGCGTCGACAGAGTGAACACCGGGGAGCTGTTTTTT.

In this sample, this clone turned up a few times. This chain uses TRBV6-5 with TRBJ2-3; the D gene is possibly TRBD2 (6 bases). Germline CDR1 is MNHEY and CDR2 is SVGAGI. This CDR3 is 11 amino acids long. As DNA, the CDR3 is TGTGCGGCGGGATTCACAGATACGCAGTATTTT. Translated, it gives CAAGFTDTQYF.

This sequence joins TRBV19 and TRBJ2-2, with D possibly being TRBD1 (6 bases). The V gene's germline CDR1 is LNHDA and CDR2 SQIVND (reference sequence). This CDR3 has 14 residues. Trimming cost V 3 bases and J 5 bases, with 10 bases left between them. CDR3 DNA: TGTGCCAGTAGTATTACAGGGATAACCGGGGAGCTGTTTTTT. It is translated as CASSITGITGELFF.

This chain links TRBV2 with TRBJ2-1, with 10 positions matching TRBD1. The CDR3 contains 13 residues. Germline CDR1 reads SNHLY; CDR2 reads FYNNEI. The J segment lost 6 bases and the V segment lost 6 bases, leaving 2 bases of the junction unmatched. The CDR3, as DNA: TGTGCCAGCAGGGGACAGGGGTTCAATGAGCAGTTCTTC. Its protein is CASRGQGFNEQFF. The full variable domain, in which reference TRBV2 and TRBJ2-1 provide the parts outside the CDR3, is EPEVTQTPSHQVTQMGQEVILRCVPISNHLYFYWYRQILGQKVEFLVSFYNNEISEKSEIFDDQFSVERPDGSNFTLKIRSTKLEDSAMYFCASRGQGFNEQFFGPGTRLTVL.

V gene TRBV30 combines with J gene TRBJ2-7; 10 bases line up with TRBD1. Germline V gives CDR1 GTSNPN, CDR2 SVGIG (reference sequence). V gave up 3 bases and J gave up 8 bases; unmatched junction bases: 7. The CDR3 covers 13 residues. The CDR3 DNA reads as TGTGCCTGGAGAGGGACAGGGGTTCCGCAGCAGTACTTC. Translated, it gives CAWRGTGVPQQYF.

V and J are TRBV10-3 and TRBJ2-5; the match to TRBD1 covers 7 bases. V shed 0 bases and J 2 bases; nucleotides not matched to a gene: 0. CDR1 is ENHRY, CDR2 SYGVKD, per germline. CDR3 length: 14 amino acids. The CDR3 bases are TGTGCCATCAGTGAGTCGGGACAGCAAGAGACCCAGTACTTC. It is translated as CAISESGQQETQYF.

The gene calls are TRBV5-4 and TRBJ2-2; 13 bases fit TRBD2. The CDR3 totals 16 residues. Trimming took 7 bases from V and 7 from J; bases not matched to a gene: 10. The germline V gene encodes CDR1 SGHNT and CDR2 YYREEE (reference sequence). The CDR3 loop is CASRSGTSGVDGELFF. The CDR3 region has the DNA TGTGCCAGCCGCTCAGGGACTAGCGGGGTCGACGGGGAGCTGTTTTTT.

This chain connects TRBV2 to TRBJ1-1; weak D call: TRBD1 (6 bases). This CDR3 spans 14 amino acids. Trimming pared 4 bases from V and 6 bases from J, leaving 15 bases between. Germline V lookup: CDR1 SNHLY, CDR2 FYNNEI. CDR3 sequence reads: CASSATGIWSEAFF. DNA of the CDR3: TGTGCCAGCAGTGCCACAGGGATTTGGTCTGAAGCTTTCTTT.

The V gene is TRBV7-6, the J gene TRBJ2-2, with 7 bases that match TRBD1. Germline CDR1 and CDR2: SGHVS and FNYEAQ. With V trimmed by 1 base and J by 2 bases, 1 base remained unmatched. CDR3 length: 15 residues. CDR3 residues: CASSLEGANTGELFF. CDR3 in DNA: TGTGCCAGCAGCTTAGAGGGGGCCAACACCGGGGAGCTGTTTTTT. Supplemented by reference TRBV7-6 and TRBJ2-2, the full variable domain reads GAGVSQSPRYKVTKRGQDVALRCDPISGHVSLYWYRQALGQGPEFLTYFNYEAQQDKSGLPNDRFSAERPEGSISTLTIQRTEQRDSAMYRCASSLEGANTGELFFGEGSRLTVL.

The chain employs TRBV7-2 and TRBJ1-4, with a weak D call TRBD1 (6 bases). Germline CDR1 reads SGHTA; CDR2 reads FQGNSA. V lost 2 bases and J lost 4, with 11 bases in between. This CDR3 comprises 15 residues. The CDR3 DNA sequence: TGTGCCAGCAGCTTACGCAGGGGCGGTAATGAAAAACTGTTTTTT. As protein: CASSLRRGGNEKLFF.

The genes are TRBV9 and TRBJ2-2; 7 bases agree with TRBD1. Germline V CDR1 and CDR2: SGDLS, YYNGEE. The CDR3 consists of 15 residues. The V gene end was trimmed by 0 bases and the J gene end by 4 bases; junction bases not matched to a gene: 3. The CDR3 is CASSVGGGITGELFF. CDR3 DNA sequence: TGTGCCAGCAGCGTAGGAGGGGGCATCACCGGGGAGCTGTTTTTT.

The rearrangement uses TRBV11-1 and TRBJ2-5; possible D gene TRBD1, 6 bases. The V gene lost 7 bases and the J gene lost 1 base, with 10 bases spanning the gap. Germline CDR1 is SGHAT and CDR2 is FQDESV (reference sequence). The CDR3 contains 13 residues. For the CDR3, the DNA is TGTGCCAGCACAGGACAGATCCAAGAGACCCAGTACTTC. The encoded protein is CASTGQIQETQYF.

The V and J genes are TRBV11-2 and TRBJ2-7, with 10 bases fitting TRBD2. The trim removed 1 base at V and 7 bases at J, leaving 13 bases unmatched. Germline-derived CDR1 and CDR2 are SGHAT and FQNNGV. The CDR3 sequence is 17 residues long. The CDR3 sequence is CASSLGGSGRIPREQYF. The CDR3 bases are TGTGCCAGCAGCTTAGGTGGTAGCGGGAGGATTCCTAGGGAGCAGTACTTC.

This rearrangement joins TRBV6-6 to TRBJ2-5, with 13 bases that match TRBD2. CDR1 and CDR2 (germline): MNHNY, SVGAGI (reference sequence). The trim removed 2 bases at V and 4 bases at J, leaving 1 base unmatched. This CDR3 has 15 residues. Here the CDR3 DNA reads TGTGCCAGCAGTTACGGGACTAGCGGGGTAGAGACCCAGTACTTC. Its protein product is CASSYGTSGVETQYF.

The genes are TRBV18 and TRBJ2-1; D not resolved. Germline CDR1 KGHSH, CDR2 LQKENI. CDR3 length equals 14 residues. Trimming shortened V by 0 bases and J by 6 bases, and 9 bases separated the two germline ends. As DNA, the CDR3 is TGTGCCAGCTCACCACCCTCCAAGCTCAATGAGCAGTTCTTC. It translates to CASSPPSKLNEQFF.

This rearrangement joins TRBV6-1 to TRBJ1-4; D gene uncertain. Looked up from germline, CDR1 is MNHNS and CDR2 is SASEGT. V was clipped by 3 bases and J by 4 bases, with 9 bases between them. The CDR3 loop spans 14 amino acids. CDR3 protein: CASSDGGFNEKLFF. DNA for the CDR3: TGTGCCAGCAGTGACGGAGGTTTTAATGAAAAACTGTTTTTT.